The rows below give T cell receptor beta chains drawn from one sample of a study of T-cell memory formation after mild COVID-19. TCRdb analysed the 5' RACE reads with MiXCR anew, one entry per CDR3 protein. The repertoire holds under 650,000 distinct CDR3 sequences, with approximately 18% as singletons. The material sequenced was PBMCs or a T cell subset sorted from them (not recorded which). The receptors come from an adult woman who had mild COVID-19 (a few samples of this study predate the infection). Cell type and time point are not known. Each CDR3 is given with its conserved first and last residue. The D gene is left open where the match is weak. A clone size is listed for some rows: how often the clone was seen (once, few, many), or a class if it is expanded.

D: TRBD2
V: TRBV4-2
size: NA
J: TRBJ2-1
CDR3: CASSQEYGTSGYNEQFF
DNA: TGTGCCAGCAGCCAAGAGTATGGGACTAGCGGGTACAATGAGCAGTTCTTC

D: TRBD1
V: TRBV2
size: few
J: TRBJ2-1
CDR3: CASSEGVGDRAYNEQFF
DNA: TGTGCCAGCAGTGAGGGTGTAGGGGACAGGGCCTACAATGAGCAGTTCTTC

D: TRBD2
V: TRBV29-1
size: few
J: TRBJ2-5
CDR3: CSVLPSGRSFGETQYF
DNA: TGCAGCGTTCTACCTAGCGGGAGGTCCTTTGGGGAGACCCAGTACTTC

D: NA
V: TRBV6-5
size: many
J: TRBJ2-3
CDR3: CASRRAHTDTQYF
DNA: TGTGCCAGCAGGCGGGCGCACACAGATACGCAGTATTTT

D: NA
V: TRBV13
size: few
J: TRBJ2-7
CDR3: CASSLGGAINEQYF
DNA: TGTGCCAGCAGCTTAGGGGGCGCGATCAACGAGCAGTACTTC

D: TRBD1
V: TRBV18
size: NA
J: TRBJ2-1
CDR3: CASSVAGQGSYNEQFF
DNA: TGTGCCAGCTCCGTCGCCGGACAGGGGTCCTACAATGAGCAGTTCTTC

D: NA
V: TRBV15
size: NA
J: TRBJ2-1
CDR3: CATSRDRGSKPLRSYNEQFF
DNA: TGTGCCACCAGCAGAGATCGCGGTAGTAAACCCCTCCGGTCCTACAATGAGCAGTTCTTC

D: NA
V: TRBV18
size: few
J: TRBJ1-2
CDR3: CASSPPTALYGYTF
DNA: TGTGCCAGCTCACCACCGACCGCACTCTATGGCTACACCTTC

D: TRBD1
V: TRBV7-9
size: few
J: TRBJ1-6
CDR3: CASSPRQGNNSPLHF
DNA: TGTGCCAGCAGCCCCCGACAGGGTAATAATTCACCCCTCCACTTT

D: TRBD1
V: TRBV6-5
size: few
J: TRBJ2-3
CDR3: CASSIGQGTDTQYF
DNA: TGTGCCAGCAGCATTGGACAGGGGACAGATACGCAGTATTTT

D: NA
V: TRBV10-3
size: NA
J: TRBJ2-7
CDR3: CAISESGAPWQYF
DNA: TGTGCCATCAGTGAGTCGGGGGCGCCGTGGCAGTACTTC

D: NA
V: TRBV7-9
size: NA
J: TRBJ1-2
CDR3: CASSSQEGGLVYGYTF
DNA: TGTGCCAGCAGCTCCCAAGAGGGGGGACTAGTCTATGGCTACACCTTC

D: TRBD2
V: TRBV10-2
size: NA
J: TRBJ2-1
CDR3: CASSGGFGTTTYNEQFF
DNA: TGCGCCAGCAGTGGGGGTTTCGGGACTACTACGTACAATGAGCAGTTCTTC

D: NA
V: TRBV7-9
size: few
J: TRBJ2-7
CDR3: CASSRGDTSYEQYF
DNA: TGTGCCAGCAGCCGCGGGGACACTTCCTACGAGCAGTACTTC

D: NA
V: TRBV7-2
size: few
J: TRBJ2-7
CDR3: CASSSQRGLTYEQYF
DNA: TGTGCCAGCAGCTCACAGAGGGGCCTAACCTACGAGCAGTACTTC

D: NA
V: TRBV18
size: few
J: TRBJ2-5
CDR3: CASSPVIQETQYF
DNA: TGTGCCAGCTCACCGGTCATACAAGAGACCCAGTACTTC

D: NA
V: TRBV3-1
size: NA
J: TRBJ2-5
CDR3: CASSQDTGNQETQYF
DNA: TGTGCCAGCAGCCAAGACACAGGGAACCAAGAGACCCAGTACTTC

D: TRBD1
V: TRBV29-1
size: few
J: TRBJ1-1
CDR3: CSARQGLGTEAFF
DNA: TGCAGCGCGAGACAGGGGTTGGGCACTGAAGCTTTCTTT

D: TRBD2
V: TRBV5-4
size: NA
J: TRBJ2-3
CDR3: CASSSEAGGSTDTQYF
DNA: TGTGCCAGCAGCTCAGAAGCGGGGGGGAGCACAGATACGCAGTATTTT

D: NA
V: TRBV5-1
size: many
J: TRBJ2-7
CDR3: CASSWSSGNYEQYF
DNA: TGCGCCAGCAGCTGGAGTAGCGGAAACTACGAGCAGTACTTC

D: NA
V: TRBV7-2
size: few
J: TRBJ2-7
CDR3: CASSLVGGGDEQYF
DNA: TGTGCCAGCAGCTTAGTCGGAGGGGGCGACGAGCAGTACTTC

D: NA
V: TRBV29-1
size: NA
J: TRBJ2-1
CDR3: CSVVGGPTHNEQFF
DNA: TGCAGCGTTGTCGGGGGGCCGACACACAATGAGCAGTTCTTC

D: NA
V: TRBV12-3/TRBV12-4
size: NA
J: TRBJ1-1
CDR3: CASSLISGGTEAFF
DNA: TGTGCCAGCAGTTTAATCTCCGGCGGCACTGAAGCTTTCTTT

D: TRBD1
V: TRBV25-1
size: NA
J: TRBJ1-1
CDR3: CASRLTGTGWNTEAFF
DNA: TGTGCCAGCAGACTCACCGGGACAGGGTGGAACACTGAAGCTTTCTTT

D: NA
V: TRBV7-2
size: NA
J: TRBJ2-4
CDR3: CASSPGVSFHNIQYF
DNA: TGTGCCAGCAGCCCAGGGGTGTCATTTCACAACATTCAGTACTTC

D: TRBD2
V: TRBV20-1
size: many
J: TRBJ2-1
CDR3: CSAAPGLAIGNEQFF
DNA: TGCAGTGCTGCCCCGGGACTAGCGATTGGCAATGAGCAGTTCTTC

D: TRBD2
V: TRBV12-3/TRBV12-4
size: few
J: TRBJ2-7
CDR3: CASRELAGAKYF
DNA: TGTGCCAGCAGGGAACTAGCGGGCGCAAAGTACTTC

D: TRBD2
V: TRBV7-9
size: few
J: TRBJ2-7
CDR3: CASSLDGGRPSLSYEQYF
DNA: TGTGCCAGCAGCTTAGACGGCGGGAGACCCTCCCTCTCCTACGAGCAGTACTTC

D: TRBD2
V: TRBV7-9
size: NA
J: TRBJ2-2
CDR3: CASSRPGTSGRRNTGELFF
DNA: TGTGCCAGCAGTCGACCCGGGACTAGCGGGAGGAGGAACACCGGGGAGCTGTTTTTT

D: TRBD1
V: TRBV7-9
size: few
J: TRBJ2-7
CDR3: CASSPGPTGVYEQYF
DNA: TGTGCCAGCAGCCCAGGCCCGACAGGGGTCTACGAGCAGTACTTC

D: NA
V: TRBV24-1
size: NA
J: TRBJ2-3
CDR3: CATSDLGRGPTDTQYF
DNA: TGTGCCACCAGTGATTTGGGCAGGGGACCCACAGATACGCAGTATTTT

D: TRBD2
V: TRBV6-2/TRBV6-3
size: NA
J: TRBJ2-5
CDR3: CASSTWGASGSAETQYF
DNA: TGTGCCAGCAGTACCTGGGGGGCTAGCGGGAGTGCAGAGACCCAGTACTTC

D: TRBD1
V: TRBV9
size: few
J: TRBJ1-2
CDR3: CASSVATGSYGYTF
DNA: TGTGCCAGCAGCGTTGCGACAGGGTCCTATGGCTACACCTTC

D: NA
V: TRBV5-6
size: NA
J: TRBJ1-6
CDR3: CASSSEGSSYNSPLHF
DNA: TGTGCCAGCAGCTCGGAAGGTAGCTCCTATAATTCACCCCTCCACTTT

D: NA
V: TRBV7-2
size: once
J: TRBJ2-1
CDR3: CASSGPGRGYNEQFF
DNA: TGTGCCAGCAGCGGCCCGGGACGGGGATACAATGAGCAGTTCTTC

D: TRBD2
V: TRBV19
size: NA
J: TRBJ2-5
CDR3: CASSKGGGALETQYF
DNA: TGTGCCAGTAGTAAGGGCGGGGGGGCTTTAGAGACCCAGTACTTC

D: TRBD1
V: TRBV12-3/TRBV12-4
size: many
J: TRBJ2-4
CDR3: CASSRRGQGADIQYF
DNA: TGTGCCAGCAGCCGTCGAGGACAGGGTGCAGACATTCAGTACTTC

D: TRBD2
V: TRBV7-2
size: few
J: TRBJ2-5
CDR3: CASSFGLAGFGETQYF
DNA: TGTGCCAGCAGCTTCGGGCTAGCGGGATTTGGAGAGACCCAGTACTTC

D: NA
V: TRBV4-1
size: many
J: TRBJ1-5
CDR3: CASSQESSNQPQHF
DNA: TGCGCCAGCAGCCAAGAAAGTAGCAATCAGCCCCAGCATTTT

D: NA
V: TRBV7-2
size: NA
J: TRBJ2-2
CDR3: CASSSSVANTGELFF
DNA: TGTGCCAGCAGTTCTAGCGTCGCGAACACCGGGGAGCTGTTTTTT

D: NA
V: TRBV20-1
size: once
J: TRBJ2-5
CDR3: CSARPRAGETQYF
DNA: TGCAGTGCTAGACCCAGGGCGGGCGAGACCCAGTACTTC

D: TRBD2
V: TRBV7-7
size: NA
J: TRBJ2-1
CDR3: CASSSSSGGSYNEQFF
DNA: TGTGCCAGCAGCTCCTCTAGCGGGGGCTCCTACAATGAGCAGTTCTTC

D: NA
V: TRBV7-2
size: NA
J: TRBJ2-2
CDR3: CASSSPEVTEELFF
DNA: TGTGCCAGCAGCTCGCCGGAGGTAACGGAGGAGCTGTTTTTT

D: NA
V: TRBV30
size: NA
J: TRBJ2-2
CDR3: CAWSGGQGFTGELFF
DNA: TGTGCCTGGAGTGGTGGGCAGGGCTTCACCGGGGAGCTGTTTTTT

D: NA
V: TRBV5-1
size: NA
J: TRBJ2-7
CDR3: CASRPQGMASGAYEQYF
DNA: TGCGCCAGCAGGCCCCAGGGGATGGCTAGCGGAGCCTACGAGCAGTACTTC

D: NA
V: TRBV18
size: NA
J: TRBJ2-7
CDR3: CASSPPAPRGHEQYF
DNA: TGTGCCAGCTCACCACCGGCACCCCGTGGGCACGAGCAGTACTTC

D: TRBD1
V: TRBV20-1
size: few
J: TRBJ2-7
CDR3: CSARGDREYEQYF
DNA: TGCAGTGCTAGAGGGGACAGGGAATACGAGCAGTACTTC

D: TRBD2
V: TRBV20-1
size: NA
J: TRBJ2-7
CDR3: CSARDLPIRASGIYEQYF
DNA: TGCAGTGCTAGAGATCTACCAATACGGGCTAGCGGGATCTACGAGCAGTACTTC

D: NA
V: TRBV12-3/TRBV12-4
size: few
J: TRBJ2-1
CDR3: CASSLSGVYNERFF
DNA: TGTGCCAGCAGTTTATCGGGCGTATACAATGAGCGGTTCTTC

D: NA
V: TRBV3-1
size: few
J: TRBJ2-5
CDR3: CASSQGFRGGIQYF
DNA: TGTGCCAGCAGCCAGGGCTTCAGGGGGGGAATTCAGTACTTC

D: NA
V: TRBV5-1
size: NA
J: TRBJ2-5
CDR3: CASSLGYRDGETQYF
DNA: TGCGCCAGCAGCTTGGGGTACAGGGATGGAGAGACCCAGTACTTC

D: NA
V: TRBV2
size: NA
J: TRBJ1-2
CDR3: CASSEAGGGGYTF
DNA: TGTGCCAGCAGTGAAGCTGGTGGGGGTGGCTACACCTTC